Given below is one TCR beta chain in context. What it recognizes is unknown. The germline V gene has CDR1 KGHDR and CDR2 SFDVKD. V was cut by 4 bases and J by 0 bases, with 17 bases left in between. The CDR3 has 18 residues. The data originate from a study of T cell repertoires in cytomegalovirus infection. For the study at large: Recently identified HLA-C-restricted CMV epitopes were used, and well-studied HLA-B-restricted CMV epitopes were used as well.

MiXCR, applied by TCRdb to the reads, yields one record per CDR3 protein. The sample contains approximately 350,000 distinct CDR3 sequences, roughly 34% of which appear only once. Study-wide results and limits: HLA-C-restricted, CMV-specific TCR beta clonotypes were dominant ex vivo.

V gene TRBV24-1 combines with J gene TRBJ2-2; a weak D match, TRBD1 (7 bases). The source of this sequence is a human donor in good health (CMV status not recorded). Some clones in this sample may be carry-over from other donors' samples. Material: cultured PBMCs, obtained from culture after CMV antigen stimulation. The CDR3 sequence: CATSDRGTVEANTGELFF. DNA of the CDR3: TGTGCCACCAGTGACCGGGGGACAGTCGAGGCGAACACCGGGGAGCTGTTTTTT.